This T cell receptor (beta chain) was documented in a study of shared clonotypes between healthy human individuals. The CDR3 extends over 14 amino acids. Germline CDR1 reads SGHAT; CDR2 reads FQNNGV. Trimming shortened V by 8 bases and J by 2 bases, and 16 bases separated the two germline ends. Running of the assay took place at deep level. The authors sequenced unsorted PBMC DNA on ten immunoSEQ deep assay plates. The table came from immunoSEQ multiplex PCR; TCRdb's copy has only in-frame clones and leaves some out. The sample has about 490,000 clones, around 78% seen once. This chain connects TRBV11-2 to TRBJ2-7, with a tentative D call TRBD1 (6 bases). The sequenced sample consisted of PBMCs. The clonotype originates from a woman aged 40 to 50 in good health. Some clones in this sample may be carry-over from other donors' samples. CDR3 sequence: CASGKGDIAYEQYF. As DNA, the CDR3 is TGTGCCAGCGGGAAAGGGGACATAGCCTACGAGCAGTACTTC.